Listed here are 13 T cell receptor beta chains from one sample, sequenced in a study of cytomegalovirus exposure and HLA in healthy donors. Researchers ran the PCR with 60 Vbeta and 13 Jbeta primers. Using immunoSEQ multiplex PCR, the repertoire was profiled, and TCRdb retains in-frame clones only, with some absent. Here the sample spans about 170,000 clones, approximately 70% being singletons. The specimen sequenced was PBMCs. All receptors derive from a young woman in good health and CMV-seropositive.

This clone was observed a single time. The chain recombines TRBV14 with TRBJ1-1; TRBD1 might be the D (6 bases). Germline CDR1 SGHDN, CDR2 FVKESK. The CDR3 has 13 amino acids. V was clipped by 0 bases and J by 8 bases, with 10 bases between them. The CDR3 nucleotides are TGTGCCAGCAGCCAAGATCGGCAGGGGGAAGCTTTCTTT. Protein sequence: CASSQDRQGEAFF.

This rearrangement joins TRBV29-1 to TRBJ1-1; D might be TRBD1 (5 bases). This CDR3 has 11 amino acids. Germline V gene lookup returns CDR1 SQVTM and CDR2 ANQGSEA. The ends were cut back, 4 bases at V and 6 bases at J, with 9 bases in the middle. For the CDR3, the DNA is TGCAGCGTTGCAACAGGTCCTGAAGCTTTCTTT. Translating gives CSVATGPEAFF.

This clone has more than one count but fewer than ten. V and J are TRBV5-1 and TRBJ2-1, with 11 bases fitting TRBD2. V lost 4 bases and J lost 0; bases outside the gene matches: 3. CDR1 is SGHRS and CDR2 is YFSETQ in the germline V gene. The CDR3 has 16 amino acids. The CDR3 DNA reads as TGCGCCAGCAGCCCGGGACTAGCGGCCTCCTACAATGAGCAGTTCTTC. Amino acid sequence: CASSPGLAASYNEQFF.

The gene calls are TRBV27 and TRBJ1-3; D not resolved. Germline V gene sequence: CDR1 MNHEY, CDR2 SMNVEV (reference sequence). The length of the CDR3 is 11 residues. V lost 10 bases and J lost 1, with 5 bases in between. The CDR3 is CATRSGNTIYF. CDR3 bases: TGTGCCACCCGTTCTGGAAACACCATATATTTT.

This clone was seen only a few times. The genes are TRBV7-3 and TRBJ1-1, with 7 bases aligning to TRBD1. Trimming took 10 bases from V and 0 from J; bases not matched to a gene: 5. Germline values: CDR1 SGHTA, CDR2 FQGTGA. This CDR3 comprises 13 residues. DNA of the CDR3: TGTGCCACATCGGGACAGATGAACACTGAAGCTTTCTTT. Amino acids: CATSGQMNTEAFF.

V is TRBV28 and J is TRBJ2-7; 10 nucleotides align to TRBD1. Per the germline V gene, CDR1 is MDHEN and CDR2 is SYDVKM. The CDR3 has 15 residues. J was trimmed by 3 bases and V by 5 bases; bases with no gene match: 7. Here the CDR3 reads CASSRQGALIYEQYF. The CDR3 DNA reads TGTGCCAGCAGTCGACAGGGGGCGCTGATCTACGAGCAGTACTTC.

This clone was counted only a few times. The chain recombines TRBV27 with TRBJ1-1; 11 bases fit TRBD1. The CDR3 has 15 amino acids. J gave up 3 bases and V 7 bases, and 7 bases lay outside the gene matches. The germline CDR1 and CDR2 sequences are MNHEY and SMNVEV (reference sequence). CDR3 sequence: CASKEDRGPYTEAFF. The CDR3 region has the DNA TGTGCCAGCAAAGAGGACAGGGGGCCTTACACTGAAGCTTTCTTT.

This clone came up once. Other DNA sequences from this sample encode an identical CDR3 as well. The rearrangement joins TRBV9 to TRBJ2-5, with 8 bases identical to TRBD2. Germline V gene sequence: CDR1 SGDLS, CDR2 YYNGEE. J was trimmed by 9 bases and V by 1 base; bases with no gene match: 11. The CDR3 runs to 15 residues. In DNA, the CDR3 is TGTGCCAGCAGCGTATCCCCCGGGACTAGTTTACCCCAGTACTTC. Its protein product is CASSVSPGTSLPQYF.

The chain joins TRBV13 to TRBJ1-2; a possible D gene is TRBD1 (6 bases). The CDR3 has 12 residues. Trimming took 3 bases from V and 12 from J, leaving 14 bases between them. Per the germline V gene, CDR1 is PRHDT and CDR2 is FYEKMQ (reference sequence). CDR3 nucleotide sequence: TGTGCCAGCAGCTTCATGGGGGGGCTTCACACCTTC. It encodes CASSFMGGLHTF.

This clone was recorded once. This rearrangement joins TRBV28 to TRBJ2-3, with TRBD1 matching 9 bases. This CDR3 region has 15 residues. Germline CDR1 reads MDHEN; CDR2 reads SYDVKM. The J segment lost 4 bases and the V segment lost 7 bases, leaving 9 bases of the junction unmatched. The CDR3 reads CASNHRDRVSDTQYF. In DNA form, the CDR3 reads TGTGCCAGCAATCACCGGGACAGGGTATCAGATACGCAGTATTTT.

This clone was observed once. The chain employs TRBV27 and TRBJ2-2; D call uncertain. Germline assignment: CDR1 MNHEY and CDR2 SMNVEV (reference sequence). V lost 3 bases and J lost 6, with 11 bases in between. The CDR3 extends over 14 amino acids. Here the CDR3 reads CASSFWFGAGELFF. For the CDR3, the DNA is TGTGCCAGCAGTTTTTGGTTCGGAGCCGGGGAGCTGTTTTTT.

V usage is TRBV7-3 and J usage is TRBJ2-1; D perhaps matches TRBD2 (7 bases). V dropped 1 base and J dropped 5 bases, with 24 bases sitting between them. The length of the CDR3 is 19 residues. Germline CDR1 is SGHTA and CDR2 is FQGTGA. DNA of the CDR3: TGTGCCAGCAGCTTAAGGAGCCCCGGGACTATCCGACAGGACAATGAGCAGTTCTTC. Translation: CASSLRSPGTIRQDNEQFF.

This clone was seen a handful of times. This chain connects TRBV6-1 to TRBJ2-7; TRBD1 matches at 7 bases. The length of the CDR3 is 15 residues. V was pared by 6 bases and J by 3 bases, with 11 bases of the junction left unmatched. Per germline, CDR1 MNHNS and CDR2 SASEGT. The CDR3 sequence: CASREQGLLLYEQYF. CDR3 nucleotides: TGTGCCAGCAGGGAACAGGGGTTATTACTCTACGAGCAGTACTTC.